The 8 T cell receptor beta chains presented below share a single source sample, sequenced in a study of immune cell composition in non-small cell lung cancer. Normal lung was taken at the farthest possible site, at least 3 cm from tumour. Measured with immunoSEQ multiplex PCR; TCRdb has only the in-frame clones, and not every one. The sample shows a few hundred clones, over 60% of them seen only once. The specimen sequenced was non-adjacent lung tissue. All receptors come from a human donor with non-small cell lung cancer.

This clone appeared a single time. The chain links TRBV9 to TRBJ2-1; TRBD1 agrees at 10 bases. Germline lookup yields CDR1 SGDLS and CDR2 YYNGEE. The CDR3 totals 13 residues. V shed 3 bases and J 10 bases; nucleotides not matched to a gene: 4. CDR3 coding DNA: TGTGCCAGCAGCGAGACAGGGGGCCGAGAGCAGTTCTTC. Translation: CASSETGGREQFF.

The CDR3 sequence is CASSLSGRANTGELFF. CDR3 sequence (DNA): TGTGCCAGCAGTCTTAGCGGGAGGGCTAACACCGGGGAGCTGTTTTTT. The chain recombines TRBV27 with TRBJ2-2; TRBD2 aligns across 11 bases. Unmatched junction bases numbered 4, after V lost 5 bases and J lost 2 bases. Germline CDR1 MNHEY, CDR2 SMNVEV (reference sequence). The CDR3 consists of 16 residues.

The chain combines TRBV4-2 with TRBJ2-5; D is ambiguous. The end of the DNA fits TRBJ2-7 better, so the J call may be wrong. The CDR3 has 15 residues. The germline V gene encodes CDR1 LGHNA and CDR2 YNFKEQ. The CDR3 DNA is TGTGCCAGCAGCCAAGCCCCACCGTCCTCCTACGAGCAGTACTTC. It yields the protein CASSQAPPSSYEQYF.

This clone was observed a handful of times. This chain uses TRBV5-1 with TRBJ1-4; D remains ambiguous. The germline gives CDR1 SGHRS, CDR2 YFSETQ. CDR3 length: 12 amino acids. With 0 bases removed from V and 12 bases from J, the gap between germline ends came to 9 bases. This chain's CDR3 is CASSLVPGELFF. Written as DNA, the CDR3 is TGCGCCAGCAGCTTGGTACCAGGCGAACTGTTTTTT.

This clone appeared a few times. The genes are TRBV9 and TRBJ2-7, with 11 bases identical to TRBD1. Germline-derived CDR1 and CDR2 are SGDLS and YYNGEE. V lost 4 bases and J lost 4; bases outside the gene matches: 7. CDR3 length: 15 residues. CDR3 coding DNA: TGTGCCAGCAGCCCCCGCCGGGACAGGGGGTACGAGCAGTACTTC. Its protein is CASSPRRDRGYEQYF.

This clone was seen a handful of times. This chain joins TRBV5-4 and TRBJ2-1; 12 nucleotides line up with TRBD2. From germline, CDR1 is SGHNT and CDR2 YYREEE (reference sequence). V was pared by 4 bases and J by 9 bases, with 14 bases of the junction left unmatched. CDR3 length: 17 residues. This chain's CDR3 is CASSGRLAGGSVSEQFF. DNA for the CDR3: TGTGCCAGCAGCGGCAGGCTAGCGGGAGGGTCGGTCAGTGAGCAGTTCTTC.

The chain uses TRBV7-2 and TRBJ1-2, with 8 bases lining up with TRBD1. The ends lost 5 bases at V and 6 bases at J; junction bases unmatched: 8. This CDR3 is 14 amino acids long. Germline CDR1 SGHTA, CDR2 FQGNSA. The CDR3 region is CASSPFGQGDGYTF. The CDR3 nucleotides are TGTGCCAGCAGCCCATTTGGACAGGGAGATGGCTACACCTTC.

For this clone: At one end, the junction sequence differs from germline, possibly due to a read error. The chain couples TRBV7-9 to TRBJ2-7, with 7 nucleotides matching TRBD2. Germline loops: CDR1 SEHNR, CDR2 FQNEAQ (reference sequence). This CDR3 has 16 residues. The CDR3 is CASNLKGRGPRYEQYF. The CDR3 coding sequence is TGTGCCAGCAACTTAAAGGGGAGGGGACCGAGATACGAGCAGTACTTC.